In its sample, the clone carrying this T cell receptor beta chain was seen a few times. These data originate in a study of shared clonotypes between healthy human individuals. Study context: Researchers assigned three CD4 naive, three CD4 memory, two CD8 naive and one CD8 memory plate to each donor.

V was clipped by 3 bases and J by 4 bases; unmatched bases: 4. Germline CDR1 and CDR2: SQVTM and ANQGSEA. The CDR3 extends over 13 amino acids. Original methodology: Because ImmunoSEQ provided only junction sequences with no quality scores, the filtering differed. Here immunoSEQ multiplex PCR was the method, and the copy in TCRdb shows in-frame clones only, minus some. The DNA was the basis for D and trimming; V, J and clone size are from that table. The sample has 100,000 or so clones, 67% seen once. The chain carries TRBV29-1 and TRBJ2-3, with 7 bases aligning to TRBD1. Sequencing was done on a sample of memory CD8+ T cells sorted from blood. Subset given: CD45RO+ cells pooled with CCR7-negative TemRA cells. The receptor was derived from a woman aged 25 to 39 in good health. CDR3: CSVDRGFADTQYF. CDR3 DNA sequence: TGCAGCGTTGACAGGGGGTTTGCAGATACGCAGTATTTT.